This TCR beta chain was obtained from a study of blood T cells in healthy people across ages. There were at least 5.5 micrograms of total RNA extracted from every sample. A sample-barcoded 5' primer and a J-beta primer mix were used in a second PCR of about 7 to 11 cycles. TCRdb re-called the 5' RACE reads through MiXCR, storing one row per CDR3 protein. The repertoire holds about 670,000 distinct CDR3 sequences, with around 38% as singletons. CDR1 and CDR2 (germline): MGHRA, YSYEKL. CDR3 length: 17 amino acids. V lost 1 base and J 2 bases, leaving 15 bases between the germline ends. The V gene is TRBV4-1, the J gene TRBJ1-3, with D possibly TRBD1 on 6 matching bases. This clonotype was sampled from a man older than 75 in good health. Sample: blood. The CDR3 DNA follows: TGCGCCAGCAGCCAAGTGGACAGCCTATCGCCTGGAAACACCATATATTTT. Protein sequence: CASSQVDSLSPGNTIYF.